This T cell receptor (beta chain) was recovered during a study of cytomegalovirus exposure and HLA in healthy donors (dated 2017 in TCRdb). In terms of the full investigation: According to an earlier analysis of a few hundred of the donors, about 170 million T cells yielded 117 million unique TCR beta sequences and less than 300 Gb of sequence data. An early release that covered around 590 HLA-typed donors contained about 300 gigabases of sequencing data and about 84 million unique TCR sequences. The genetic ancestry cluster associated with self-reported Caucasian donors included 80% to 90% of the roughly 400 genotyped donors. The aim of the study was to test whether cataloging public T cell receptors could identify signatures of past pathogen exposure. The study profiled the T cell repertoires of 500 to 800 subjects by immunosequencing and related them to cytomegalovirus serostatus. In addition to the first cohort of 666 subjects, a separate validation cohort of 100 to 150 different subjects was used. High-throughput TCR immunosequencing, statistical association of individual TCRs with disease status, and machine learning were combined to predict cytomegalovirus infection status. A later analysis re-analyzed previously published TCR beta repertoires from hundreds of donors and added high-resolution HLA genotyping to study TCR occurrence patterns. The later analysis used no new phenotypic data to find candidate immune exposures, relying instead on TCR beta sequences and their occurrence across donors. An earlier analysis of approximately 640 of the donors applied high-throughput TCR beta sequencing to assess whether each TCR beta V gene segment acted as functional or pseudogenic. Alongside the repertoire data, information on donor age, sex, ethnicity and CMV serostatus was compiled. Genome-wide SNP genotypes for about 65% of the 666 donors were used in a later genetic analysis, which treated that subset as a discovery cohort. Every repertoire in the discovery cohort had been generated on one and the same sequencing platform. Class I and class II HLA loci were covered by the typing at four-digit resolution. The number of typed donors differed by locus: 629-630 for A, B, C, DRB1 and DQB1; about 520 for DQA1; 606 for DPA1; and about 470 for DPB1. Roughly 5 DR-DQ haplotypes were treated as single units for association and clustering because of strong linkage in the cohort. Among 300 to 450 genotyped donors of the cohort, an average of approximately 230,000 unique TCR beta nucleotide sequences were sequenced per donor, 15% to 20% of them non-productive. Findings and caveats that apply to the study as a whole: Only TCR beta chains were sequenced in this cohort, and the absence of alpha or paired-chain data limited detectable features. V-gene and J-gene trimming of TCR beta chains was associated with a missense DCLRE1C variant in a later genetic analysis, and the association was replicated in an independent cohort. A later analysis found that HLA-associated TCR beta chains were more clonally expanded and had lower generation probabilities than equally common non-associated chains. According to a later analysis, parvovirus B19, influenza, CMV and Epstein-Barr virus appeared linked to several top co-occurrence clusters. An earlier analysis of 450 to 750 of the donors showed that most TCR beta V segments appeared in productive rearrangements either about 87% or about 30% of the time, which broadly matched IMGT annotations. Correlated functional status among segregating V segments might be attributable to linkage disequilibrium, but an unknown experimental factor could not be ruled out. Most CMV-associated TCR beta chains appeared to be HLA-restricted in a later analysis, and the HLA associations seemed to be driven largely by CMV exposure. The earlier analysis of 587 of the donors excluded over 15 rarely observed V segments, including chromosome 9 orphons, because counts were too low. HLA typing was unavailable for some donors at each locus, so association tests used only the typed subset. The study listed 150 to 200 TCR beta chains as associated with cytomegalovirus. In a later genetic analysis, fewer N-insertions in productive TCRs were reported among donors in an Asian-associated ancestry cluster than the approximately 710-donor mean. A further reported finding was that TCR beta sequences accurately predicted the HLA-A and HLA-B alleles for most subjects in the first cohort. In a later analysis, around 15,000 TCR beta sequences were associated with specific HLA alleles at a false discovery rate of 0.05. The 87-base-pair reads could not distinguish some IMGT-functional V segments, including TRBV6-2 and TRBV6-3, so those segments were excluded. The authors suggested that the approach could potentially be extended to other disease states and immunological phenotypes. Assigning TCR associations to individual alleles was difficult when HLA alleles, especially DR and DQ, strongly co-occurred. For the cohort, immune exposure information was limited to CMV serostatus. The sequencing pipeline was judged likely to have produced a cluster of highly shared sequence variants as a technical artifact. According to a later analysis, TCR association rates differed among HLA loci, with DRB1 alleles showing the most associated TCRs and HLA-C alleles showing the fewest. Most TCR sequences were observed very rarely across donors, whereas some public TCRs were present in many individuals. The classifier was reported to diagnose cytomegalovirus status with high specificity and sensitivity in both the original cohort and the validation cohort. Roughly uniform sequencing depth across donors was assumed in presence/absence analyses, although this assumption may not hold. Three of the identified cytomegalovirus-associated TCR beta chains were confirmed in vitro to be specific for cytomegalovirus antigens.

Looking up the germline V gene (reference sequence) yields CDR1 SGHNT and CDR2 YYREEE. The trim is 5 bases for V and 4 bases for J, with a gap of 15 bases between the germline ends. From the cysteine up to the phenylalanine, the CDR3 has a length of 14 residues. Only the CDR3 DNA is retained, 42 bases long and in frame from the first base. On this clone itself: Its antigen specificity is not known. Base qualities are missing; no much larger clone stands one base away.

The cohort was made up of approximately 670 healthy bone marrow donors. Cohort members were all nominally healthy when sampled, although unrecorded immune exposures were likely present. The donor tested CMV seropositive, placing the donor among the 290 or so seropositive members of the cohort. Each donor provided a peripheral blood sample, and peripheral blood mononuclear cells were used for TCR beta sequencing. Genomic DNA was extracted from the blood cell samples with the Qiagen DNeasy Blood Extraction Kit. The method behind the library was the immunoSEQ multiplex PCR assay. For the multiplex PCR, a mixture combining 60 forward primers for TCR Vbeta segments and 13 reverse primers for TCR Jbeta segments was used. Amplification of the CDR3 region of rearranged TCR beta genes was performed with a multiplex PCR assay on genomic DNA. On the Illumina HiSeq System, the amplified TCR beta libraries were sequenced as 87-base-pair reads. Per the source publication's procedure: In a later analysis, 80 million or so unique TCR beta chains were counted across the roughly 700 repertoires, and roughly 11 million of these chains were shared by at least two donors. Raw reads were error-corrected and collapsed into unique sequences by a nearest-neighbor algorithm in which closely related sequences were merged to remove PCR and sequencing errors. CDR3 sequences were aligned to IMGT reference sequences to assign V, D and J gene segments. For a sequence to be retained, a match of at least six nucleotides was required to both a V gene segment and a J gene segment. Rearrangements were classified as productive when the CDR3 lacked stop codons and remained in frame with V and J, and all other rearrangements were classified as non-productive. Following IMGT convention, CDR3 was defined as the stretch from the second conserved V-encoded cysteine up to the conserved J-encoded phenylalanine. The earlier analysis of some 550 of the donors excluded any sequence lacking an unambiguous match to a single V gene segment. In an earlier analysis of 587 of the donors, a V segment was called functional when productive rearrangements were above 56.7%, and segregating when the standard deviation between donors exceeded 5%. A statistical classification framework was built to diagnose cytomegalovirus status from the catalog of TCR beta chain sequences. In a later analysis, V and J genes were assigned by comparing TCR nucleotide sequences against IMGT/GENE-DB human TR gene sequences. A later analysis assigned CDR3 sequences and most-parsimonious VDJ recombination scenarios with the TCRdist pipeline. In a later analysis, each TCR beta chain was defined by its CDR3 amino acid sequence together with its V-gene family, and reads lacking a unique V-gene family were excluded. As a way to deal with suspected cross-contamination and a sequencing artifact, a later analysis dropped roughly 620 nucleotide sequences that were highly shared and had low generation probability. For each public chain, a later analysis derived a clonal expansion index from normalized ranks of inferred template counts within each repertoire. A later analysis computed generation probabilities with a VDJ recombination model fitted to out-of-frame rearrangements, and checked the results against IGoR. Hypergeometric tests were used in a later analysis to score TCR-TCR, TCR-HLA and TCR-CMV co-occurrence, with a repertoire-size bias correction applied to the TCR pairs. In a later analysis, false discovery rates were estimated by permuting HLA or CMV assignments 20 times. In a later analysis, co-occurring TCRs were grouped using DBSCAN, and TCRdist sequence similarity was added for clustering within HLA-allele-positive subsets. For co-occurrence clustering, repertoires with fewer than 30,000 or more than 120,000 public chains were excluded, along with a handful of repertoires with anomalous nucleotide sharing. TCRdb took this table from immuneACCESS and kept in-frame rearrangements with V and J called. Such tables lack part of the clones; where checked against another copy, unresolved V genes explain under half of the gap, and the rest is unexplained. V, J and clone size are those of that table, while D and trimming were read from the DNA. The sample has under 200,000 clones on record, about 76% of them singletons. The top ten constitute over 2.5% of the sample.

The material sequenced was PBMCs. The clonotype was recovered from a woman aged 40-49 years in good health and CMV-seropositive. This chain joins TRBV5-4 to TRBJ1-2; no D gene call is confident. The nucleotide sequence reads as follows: TGTGCCAGCAGGTCCACGACGGAGAGCTATGGCTACACCTTC. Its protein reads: CASRSTTESYGYTF.